The clone carrying this T cell receptor (beta chain) was seen a few times. Its antigen remains unknown. Other nucleotide sequences from this sample produce the same CDR3. This record comes from a study of cytomegalovirus exposure and HLA in healthy donors. The study, taken as a whole, reports: Listed as cytomegalovirus-associated were about 160 TCR beta chains. Researchers reported in a later analysis that a missense DCLRE1C variant was tied to TCR beta V- and J-gene trimming. Data from an earlier analysis indicated that most TCR beta V segments were productive either about 87% or about 30% of the time.

V gave up 6 bases and J gave up 5 bases, with 6 bases separating them. Germline V CDR1 and CDR2: MNHEY, SVGAGI. This CDR3 has 11 amino acids. The PCR used 60 Vbeta and 13 Jbeta primers. Libraries were prepared by immunoSEQ multiplex PCR; TCRdb keeps only in-frame clonotypes and omits some of them. Among more than 150,000 clones listed, roughly 84% were seen once. The rearrangement links TRBV6-5 to TRBJ2-3; tentative D call: TRBD2 (5 bases). Material: PBMCs. This receptor was identified in a girl in the first two years of life in good health and CMV-seronegative. The CDR3 DNA follows: TGTGCCAGCAGGAGGGAAGATACGCAGTATTTT. Amino acid sequence: CASRREDTQYF.